The next 27 T cell receptor beta chains were all read from a single sample in a study of cytomegalovirus exposure and HLA in healthy donors. Primers: 60 Vbeta forward and 13 Jbeta reverse. Using immunoSEQ multiplex PCR, the repertoire was profiled, and TCRdb retains in-frame clones only, with some absent. Of under 200,000 clones listed, around three quarters are singletons. The sequenced sample was PBMCs. These receptors originate from a woman in her thirties or forties in good health and CMV-seronegative.

CDR3 coding DNA: TGTGCCAGCAGCGAGTACACAGGGGGTGGGGCCGGGGAGACCCAGTACTTC. This codes for CASSEYTGGGAGETQYF. The V and J genes are TRBV9 and TRBJ2-5, with TRBD1 matching 8 bases. V shed 3 bases, J shed 5 bases, and the junction held 15 bases outside the gene matches. The CDR3 runs 17 residues. The germline CDR1 and CDR2 sequences are SGDLS and YYNGEE.

The chain recombines TRBV2 with TRBJ1-5; the match to TRBD1 covers 10 bases. Looked up from germline, CDR1 is SNHLY and CDR2 is FYNNEI. The CDR3 totals 15 residues. Germline trimming cut 8 bases from V and 6 bases from J; bases unmatched to any gene: 10. CDR3 loop: CASHGTGARGQPQHF. The CDR3 region has the DNA TGTGCCAGCCACGGGACAGGGGCGCGGGGTCAGCCCCAGCATTTT.

The rearrangement uses TRBV2 and TRBJ2-7; 10 positions match TRBD1. CDR3 length equals 13 residues. Trimming cost V 9 bases and J 3 bases; bases outside gene matches: 5. Germline CDR1 is SNHLY and CDR2 is FYNNEI. This CDR3 is CASGTGEDYEQYF. CDR3 DNA sequence: TGTGCCAGTGGGACAGGGGAGGACTACGAGCAGTACTTC.

V is TRBV29-1 and J is TRBJ1-1; 9 bases fit TRBD1. There are 13 residues in the CDR3. Germline lookup yields CDR1 SQVTM and CDR2 ANQGSEA. V dropped 4 bases and J dropped 3; count of bases not matched to a gene: 3. The CDR3 region is CSVGDRAYTEAFF. The CDR3 nucleotides are TGCAGCGTTGGGGACAGGGCATACACTGAAGCTTTCTTT.

The CDR3 region has the DNA TGTGCCAGCAGTGAAGAGGGCAGGGGCTATGGCTACACCTTC. It encodes CASSEEGRGYGYTF. The gene calls are TRBV6-4 and TRBJ1-2; D perhaps matches TRBD1 (6 bases). The CDR3 runs 14 residues. The V end was cut by 3 bases, the J end by 4 bases, with 12 bases between. Germline loops: CDR1 MRHNA, CDR2 SNTAGT.

In this sample, this clone turned up a few times. The V and J genes are TRBV15 and TRBJ1-1; 7 bases line up with TRBD1. There are 14 residues in the CDR3. Trimming took 3 bases from V and 2 from J; bases not matched to a gene: 3. Germline values: CDR1 LNHNV, CDR2 YYDKDF (reference sequence). The CDR3 is CATSRRQGNTEAFF. CDR3 DNA sequence: TGTGCCACCAGCAGGAGACAGGGAAACACTGAAGCTTTCTTT. Full variable domain (remainder filled in from reference TRBV15 and TRBJ1-1): DAMVIQNPRYQVTQFGKPVTLSCSQTLNHNVMYWYQQKSSQAPKLLFHYYDKDFNNEADTPDNFQSRRPNTSFCFLDIRSPGLGDTAMYLCATSRRQGNTEAFFGQGTRLTVV.

Here the CDR3 reads CASSFRSHYTDTQYF. The CDR3 DNA follows: TGCGCCAGCAGCTTCCGGAGTCACTATACAGATACGCAGTATTTT. The rearrangement joins TRBV5-1 to TRBJ2-3; D remains ambiguous. The CDR3 sequence is 15 residues long. V was trimmed by 2 bases and J by 3 bases, leaving 13 bases between them. The germline V gene has CDR1 SGHRS and CDR2 YFSETQ.

V gene TRBV5-1 combines with J gene TRBJ1-1; 8 bases match TRBD1. This CDR3 region has 14 residues. Germline assignment: CDR1 SGHRS and CDR2 YFSETQ. Trimming at V came to 2 bases and at J to 5 bases, leaving 5 bases not matched to a gene. The CDR3 reads CASSLQGVKTEAFF. CDR3 bases: TGCGCCAGCAGCTTACAGGGGGTTAAGACTGAAGCTTTCTTT.

V is TRBV6-1 and J is TRBJ2-7; D may be TRBD1 (6 bases). CDR3 length: 15 amino acids. Germline-derived CDR1 and CDR2 are MNHNS and SASEGT. V lost 5 bases to trimming and J lost 3 bases, with 17 bases between them. DNA for the CDR3: TGTGCCAGCAGTACAGGGACCACCCGTGGCTACGAGCAGTACTTC. Translated: CASSTGTTRGYEQYF.

J is TRBJ2-6 and V is TRBV19, with unresolved D. The germline V gene has CDR1 LNHDA and CDR2 SQIVND (reference sequence). This CDR3 spans 16 amino acids. Trimming shortened V by 1 base and J by 2 bases, and 9 bases separated the two germline ends. The CDR3 nucleotides read TGTGCCAGTAGTATAGTGGCGGCGCCTGGGGCCAACGTCCTGACTTTC. Its translation is CASSIVAAPGANVLTF.

The chain carries TRBV10-3 and TRBJ1-1; the D is unclear. The CDR3 totals 13 residues. CDR1 is ENHRY, CDR2 SYGVKD, per germline. Trimming took off 7 bases at V and 5 bases at J, with 14 bases between the two ends. CDR3 coding DNA: TGTGCCATCAAAGAGGCAGTAAGGACTGAAGCTTTCTTT. Translating it yields CAIKEAVRTEAFF.

This rearrangement joins TRBV15 to TRBJ2-3; D is possibly TRBD2 (6 bases). V dropped 0 bases and J dropped 2 bases, with 9 bases sitting between them. From germline, CDR1 is LNHNV and CDR2 YYDKDF (reference sequence). The length of the CDR3 is 15 residues. DNA for the CDR3: TGTGCCACCAGCAGAGATGCGGGGTCCACAGATACGCAGTATTTT. As protein: CATSRDAGSTDTQYF.

The V call is TRBV7-2, the J call TRBJ1-2; the D gene is possibly TRBD1 (5 bases). This CDR3 has 15 residues. The V gene lost 4 bases and the J gene lost 0 bases, with 12 bases spanning the gap. Germline values: CDR1 SGHTA, CDR2 FQGNSA. The CDR3 loop reads CASSSKGLANYGYTF. As DNA, the CDR3 is TGTGCCAGCAGCTCTAAGGGGTTAGCTAACTATGGCTACACCTTC.

The J gene is TRBJ2-3, the V gene TRBV5-1, with D possibly matching TRBD2 (6 bases). Germline assignment: CDR1 SGHRS and CDR2 YFSETQ. V was cut by 0 bases and J by 5 bases, with 13 bases left in between. The CDR3 totals 15 residues. The CDR3 sequence is CASSLGVAAQDTQYF. CDR3 DNA sequence: TGCGCCAGCAGCTTGGGGGTAGCGGCCCAAGATACGCAGTATTTT. Using reference TRBV5-1 and TRBJ2-3 for the parts outside the CDR3, the full variable domain is KAGVTQTPRYLIKTRGQQVTLSCSPISGHRSVSWYQQTPGQGLQFLFEYFSETQRNKGNFPGRFSGRQFSNSRSEMNVSTLELGDSALYLCASSLGVAAQDTQYFGPGTRLTVL.

The chain has TRBV7-8 and TRBJ1-6, with 7 nucleotides matching TRBD1. V trimming: 5 bases; J trimming: 1 base; junction bases outside the gene matches: 11. This CDR3 is 18 amino acids long. Germline V gene data show CDR1 as SGHVS and CDR2 as FQNEAQ. DNA for the CDR3: TGTGCCAGCAGCCTGACAGGGAAGTCGAGGTCCTATAATTCACCCCTCCACTTT. Protein product: CASSLTGKSRSYNSPLHF.

V gene TRBV14 combines with J gene TRBJ1-2, with 7 bases identical to TRBD1. The CDR3 runs to 16 residues. J gave up 4 bases and V 0 bases, and 8 bases lay outside the gene matches. Germline values: CDR1 SGHDN, CDR2 FVKESK. The CDR3 reads CASSQEGRQGGYGYTF. CDR3 bases: TGTGCCAGCAGCCAAGAAGGAAGACAGGGTGGCTATGGCTACACCTTC.

To note about this clone: The junction departs from germline at one end; a sequencing error may be responsible. The chain recombines TRBV7-9 with TRBJ1-2; a weak D match, TRBD1 (5 bases). The CDR3 spans 16 residues. Per germline, CDR1 SEHNR and CDR2 FQNEAQ (reference sequence). CDR3 coding DNA: TGTTCCAGCAGCTTATTAGACGGCGGCGGAAAGGGGGGCTACACCTTC. It codes for CSSSLLDGGGKGGYTF.

Written as DNA, the CDR3 is TGCGCCAGCAGCCAAGGGACAGGGGGTTACACTGAAGCTTTCTTT. Amino acid sequence: CASSQGTGGYTEAFF. This sequence joins TRBV4-1 and TRBJ1-1; 10 nucleotides agree with TRBD1. With V trimmed by 1 base and J by 3 bases, 2 bases remained unmatched. The germline CDR1 and CDR2 sequences are MGHRA and YSYEKL. The CDR3 extends over 15 amino acids.

V and J are TRBV18 and TRBJ2-7; TRBD2 matches 11 bases. CDR1 and CDR2 from the germline V gene are KGHSH and LQKENI. The CDR3 runs to 16 residues. V trimming: 1 base; J trimming: 5 bases; junction bases outside the gene matches: 7. As DNA, the CDR3 is TGTGCCAGCTCACCACGGCTAGCGGGGGGTACCCACGAGCAGTACTTC. This encodes CASSPRLAGGTHEQYF.

This clone has only one observation. V gene TRBV5-1 combines with J gene TRBJ2-5, with TRBD2 identical over 8 bases. The length of the CDR3 is 15 residues. V lost 4 bases and J lost 3; bases outside the gene matches: 8. Germline V gene lookup returns CDR1 SGHRS and CDR2 YFSETQ. CDR3 protein: CASSHRGGGEETQYF. Here the CDR3 DNA reads TGCGCCAGCAGCCACCGGGGGGGCGGGGAAGAGACCCAGTACTTC.

This chain connects TRBV5-1 to TRBJ2-7; 9 nucleotides line up with TRBD1. Unmatched junction bases numbered 6, after V lost 0 bases and J lost 5 bases. Germline assignment: CDR1 SGHRS and CDR2 YFSETQ. CDR3 size: 15 residues. For the CDR3, the DNA is TGCGCCAGCAGCTTGGTCGGGACAGGGAACCACGAGCAGTACTTC. This translates into CASSLVGTGNHEQYF.

This clone was counted a single time. This rearrangement joins TRBV18 to TRBJ1-1; 8 bases map to TRBD1. After removal of 1 base from V and 4 bases from J, the junction contained 8 bases not matched to a gene. Germline V lookup: CDR1 KGHSH, CDR2 LQKENI. The CDR3 runs 16 residues. In nucleotides, the CDR3 is TGTGCCAGCTCACCACAACAGGGGGATTTGGGCACTGAAGCTTTCTTT. Translation: CASSPQQGDLGTEAFF.

DNA of the CDR3: TGTGCCACCAGCAGAGTTGAGGCGACTGAAGCTTTCTTT. It translates to CATSRVEATEAFF. The genes are TRBV15 and TRBJ1-1; D call uncertain. Germline V gene data show CDR1 as LNHNV and CDR2 as YYDKDF (reference sequence). The CDR3 sequence is 13 residues long. V lost 1 base, J lost 5 bases, and 8 bases lay in between. The full variable domain, completed using reference TRBV15 and TRBJ1-1, is DAMVIQNPRYQVTQFGKPVTLSCSQTLNHNVMYWYQQKSSQAPKLLFHYYDKDFNNEADTPDNFQSRRPNTSFCFLDIRSPGLGDTAMYLCATSRVEATEAFFGQGTRLTVV.

V gene TRBV4-1 combines with J gene TRBJ2-3, with TRBD2 identical over 14 bases. V trimming: 1 base; J trimming: 6 bases; junction bases outside the gene matches: 6. The CDR3 sequence is 17 residues long. Germline loops: CDR1 MGHRA, CDR2 YSYEKL. The CDR3 reads CASSQVPGLAGADTQYF. DNA for the CDR3: TGCGCCAGCAGCCAAGTCCCGGGACTAGCGGGGGCTGATACGCAGTATTTT.

V and J are TRBV11-3 and TRBJ2-2, with 9 nucleotides matching TRBD1. This CDR3 comprises 15 residues. Germline trimming cut 6 bases from V and 7 bases from J; bases unmatched to any gene: 9. Germline CDR1 SGHNT, CDR2 YENEEA. CDR3 residues: CASSSRTGEVGELFF. CDR3 DNA sequence: TGTGCCAGCAGTTCCAGGACAGGGGAGGTCGGGGAGCTGTTTTTT.

The chain joins TRBV6-1 to TRBJ1-1, with D unresolved. Germline V gives CDR1 MNHNS, CDR2 SASEGT. Trimming shortened V by 4 bases and J by 2 bases, and 11 bases separated the two germline ends. This CDR3 contains 14 residues. The CDR3 region has the DNA TGTGCCAGCAGTGCCATACCAGGTAACACTGAAGCTTTCTTT. It specifies CASSAIPGNTEAFF.

This clone has a single count. The rearrangement joins TRBV7-2 to TRBJ1-1; 9 nucleotides match TRBD1. The CDR3 length is 16 residues. Germline CDR1 SGHTA, CDR2 FQGNSA. V shed 6 bases, J shed 3 bases, and the junction held 11 bases outside the gene matches. CDR3 amino acids: CASRAGTGRMDTEAFF. CDR3 coding DNA: TGTGCCAGCAGGGCCGGGACAGGGAGGATGGACACTGAAGCTTTCTTT.